This TCR beta chain originates from a study of cytomegalovirus exposure and HLA in healthy donors (dated by TCRdb to about 2017). About the investigation overall: An earlier analysis of approximately 550 of the donors reported about 250 Gb of sequence data and 100 million to 140 million unique TCR beta sequences from 150 million to 200 million T cells. HLA typing covered class I and class II loci at four-digit resolution. The study aimed to test whether cataloging public T cell receptors could reveal signatures of past pathogen exposure. On average, roughly 240,000 unique TCR beta nucleotide sequences were sequenced per donor among 350 to 400 genotyped donors of the cohort, with 15% to 20% of those sequences being non-productive. Roughly 5 DR-DQ haplotypes were handled as single units for association and clustering because linkage in the cohort was strong. In a later analysis, previously published TCR beta repertoires from 666 donors were re-analyzed and high-resolution HLA genotyping was added so that TCR occurrence patterns could be studied. All discovery cohort repertoires had been generated using a single sequencing platform. The study used immunosequencing to profile the T cell repertoires of around 600 subjects and linked those repertoires to cytomegalovirus serostatus. Of the roughly 410 genotyped donors, 70% to 90% were placed in the genetic ancestry cluster associated with self-reported Caucasian donors. Rather than drawing on any new phenotypic data, the later analysis identified candidate immune exposures from TCR beta sequences and the way those sequences occurred across donors. High-throughput TCR immunosequencing, statistical association of individual TCRs with disease status, and machine learning were combined to predict cytomegalovirus infection status. Typing coverage varied by locus: about 629-630 donors for A, B, C, DRB1 and DQB1; roughly 520 for DQA1; about 570 for DPA1; approximately 450 for DPB1. Donor age, sex, ethnicity and CMV serostatus were collected together with the repertoire data. An early release that covered roughly 600 HLA-typed donors contained about 300 gigabases of sequencing data and 75 million to 100 million unique TCR sequences. A later genetic analysis used genome-wide SNP genotypes for about 65% of the roughly 670 donors, treating that subset as a discovery cohort. A separate validation cohort of 100 to 150 different subjects was used in addition to the roughly 720-subject first cohort. An earlier analysis of approximately 500 of the donors applied high-throughput TCR beta sequencing to assess whether each TCR beta V gene segment acted as functional or pseudogenic.

Library creation used the immunoSEQ multiplex PCR assay. For the multiplex PCR, a mixture combining 60 forward primers for TCR Vbeta segments and 13 reverse primers for TCR Jbeta segments was used. Amplification of the CDR3 region of rearranged TCR beta genes was performed with a multiplex PCR assay on genomic DNA. The amplified TCR beta libraries were sequenced on the Illumina HiSeq System as 87-base-pair reads. On the authors' methods: A later analysis counted tens of millions of unique TCR beta chains across the 666 repertoires, and some 11 million of these chains were shared by at least two donors. Raw reads were error-corrected and collapsed into unique sequences by a nearest-neighbor algorithm in which closely related sequences were merged to remove PCR and sequencing errors. To assign V, D and J gene segments, CDR3 sequences were aligned to IMGT reference sequences. For a sequence to be retained, a match of at least six nucleotides was required to both a V gene segment and a J gene segment. Rearrangements were called productive when the CDR3 lacked stop codons and stayed in frame with V and J; all others were non-productive. CDR3 was defined according to IMGT convention as the region running from the second conserved V-encoded cysteine to the conserved J-encoded phenylalanine. Sequences without an unambiguous match to a single V gene segment were excluded from the earlier analysis of about 600 of the donors. An earlier analysis of roughly 590 of the donors called V segments functional above 56.7% productive rearrangements and segregating when the between-donor standard deviation exceeded 5%. A statistical classification framework was developed to diagnose cytomegalovirus status using the catalog of TCR beta chain sequences. A later analysis assigned V and J genes by comparing TCR nucleotide sequences with IMGT/GENE-DB human TR gene sequences. In a later analysis, CDR3 sequences and most-parsimonious VDJ recombination scenarios were assigned using the TCRdist pipeline. In a later analysis, each TCR beta chain was defined by its CDR3 amino acid sequence together with its V-gene family, and reads lacking a unique V-gene family were excluded. As a way to deal with suspected cross-contamination and a sequencing artifact, a later analysis dropped more than 500 nucleotide sequences that were highly shared and had low generation probability. In a later analysis, a clonal expansion index was calculated for each public chain from normalized within-repertoire ranks of inferred template counts. Generation probabilities in a later analysis came from a VDJ recombination model fitted to out-of-frame rearrangements, and those results were checked against IGoR. In a later analysis, TCR-TCR, TCR-HLA and TCR-CMV co-occurrence was scored with hypergeometric tests, and a repertoire-size bias correction was applied to TCR pairs. A later analysis estimated false discovery rates by permuting HLA or CMV assignments 20 times. In a later analysis, co-occurring TCRs were grouped using DBSCAN, with TCRdist sequence similarity added in when clustering inside HLA-allele-positive subsets. Repertoires with fewer than 30,000 or more than 120,000 public chains, plus five repertoires with anomalous nucleotide sharing, were excluded from co-occurrence clustering. TCRdb's version of the immuneACCESS table is confined to in-frame rearrangements and falls short of the full clone set. An unresolved V gene accounts for under half of the shortfall where checked; the remainder is of unknown origin. That table supplies the V and J calls and clone size; D and trimming were determined from the DNA. The sample data list 95,000 to 100,000 clones, and about 80% of these were observed just once. The ten largest clonotypes hold 16% of the sample.

Measured from the cysteine to the phenylalanine, the CDR3 is 15 residues long. Only the CDR3 DNA is retained, 45 bases long and in frame from the first base. V gives up 8 bases and J gives up 0 bases, and the segment between their germline ends measures 15 bases. The germline V gene supplies CDR1 MDHEN and CDR2 SYDVKM. As to this clone: Its binding antigen is unknown. Base qualities are not at hand, and no much larger clone is one base apart.

Here is what the overall study found, with its caveats: V-gene and J-gene trimming of TCR beta chains was associated with a missense DCLRE1C variant in a later genetic analysis, and the association was replicated in an independent cohort. For the cohort, immune exposure information was limited to CMV serostatus. Because the 87-base-pair reads could not distinguish some IMGT-functional V segments, including TRBV6-2 and TRBV6-3, those segments were excluded. A further reported finding was that TCR beta sequences accurately predicted the HLA-A and HLA-B alleles for most subjects in the first cohort. Seventeen rarely observed V segments, including chromosome 9 orphons, were excluded from the earlier analysis of a few hundred of the donors because counts were too low. According to the authors, the approach could potentially be generalized to other disease states and immunological phenotypes. A group of highly shared sequence variants was considered likely to be a technical artifact of the sequencing pipeline. Compared with equally common non-associated chains, HLA-associated TCR beta chains in a later analysis were more clonally expanded and had lower generation probabilities. The classifier was reported to diagnose cytomegalovirus status with high specificity and sensitivity in both the original and validation cohorts. Assigning TCR associations to individual alleles was difficult when HLA alleles, especially DR and DQ, strongly co-occurred. Sequencing depth was assumed to be roughly uniform across donors in the presence/absence analyses, though that assumption may not hold. According to a later analysis, parvovirus B19, influenza, CMV and Epstein-Barr virus appeared linked to several top co-occurrence clusters. Because HLA typing was unavailable for some donors at each locus, only the typed subset was used in association tests. In an earlier analysis of roughly 560 of the donors, most TCR beta V segments were observed in productive rearrangements about 87% or about 30% of the time, broadly matching IMGT annotations. In a later analysis, 15,000 to 20,000 TCR beta sequences were associated with specific HLA alleles at a false discovery rate of 0.05. In a later analysis, the rate of TCR association differed among HLA loci, with DRB1 alleles having the most associated TCRs and HLA-C alleles having the fewest. Most CMV-associated TCR beta chains appeared to be HLA-restricted in a later analysis, and the HLA associations seemed to be driven largely by CMV exposure. This cohort had only TCR beta chains sequenced, and the lack of alpha or paired-chain data limited which features could be detected. A few of the identified cytomegalovirus-associated TCR beta chains were confirmed in vitro to be specific for cytomegalovirus antigens. According to a later genetic analysis, donors in an Asian-associated ancestry cluster had fewer N-insertions in productive TCRs than the approximately 650-donor mean. Correlated functional status among segregating V segments might reflect linkage disequilibrium, but an unknown experimental factor could not be ruled out. Most TCR sequences were seen in very few donors, while some public TCRs were found in many individuals. In the study, some 180 TCR beta chains were listed as associated with cytomegalovirus.

The cohort consisted of 600 or so healthy bone marrow donors. All cohort members were sampled while nominally healthy, although unrecorded immune exposures were likely present. The donor tested CMV seropositive and was one of the 289 seropositive cohort members. A peripheral blood sample was collected from each donor, and TCR beta sequencing was performed on peripheral blood mononuclear cells. Genomic DNA was extracted from the blood cell samples with the Qiagen DNeasy Blood Extraction Kit. Here the chain combines TRBV28 and TRBJ2-3; no D gene is confidently identified. The sequence came from a man aged 55-75 years in good health and CMV-seropositive. Sequences were obtained from PBMCs. The nucleotides read TGTGCCAGCCTAAGAGGTGCTTCTAGCACAGATACGCAGTATTTT. Its translation is CASLRGASSTDTQYF.